This T cell receptor beta chain was profiled in a study of metastatic and nonmetastatic thyroid tumors. TCRdb re-processed the PCR reads through MiXCR. The data contain just over 20,000 clones, around 14% of them singletons. With V trimmed by 9 bases and J by 5 bases, 12 bases remained unmatched. The CDR3 has 14 amino acids. Germline CDR1 and CDR2: SGDLS and YYNGEE. Each patient came to thyroid surgery without any prior treatment (of any kind). The rearrangement links TRBV9 to TRBJ2-3, with TRBD2 identical over 7 bases. The TCR comes from a female donor with papillary thyroid cancer or a benign thyroid nodule (not recorded which). Some clones in this sample may be carry-over from other donors' samples. The sample comprised blood. CDR3: CAISDGGFGDTQYF. The CDR3 region has the DNA TGTGCCATTAGCGACGGGGGGTTTGGAGATACGCAGTATTTT.